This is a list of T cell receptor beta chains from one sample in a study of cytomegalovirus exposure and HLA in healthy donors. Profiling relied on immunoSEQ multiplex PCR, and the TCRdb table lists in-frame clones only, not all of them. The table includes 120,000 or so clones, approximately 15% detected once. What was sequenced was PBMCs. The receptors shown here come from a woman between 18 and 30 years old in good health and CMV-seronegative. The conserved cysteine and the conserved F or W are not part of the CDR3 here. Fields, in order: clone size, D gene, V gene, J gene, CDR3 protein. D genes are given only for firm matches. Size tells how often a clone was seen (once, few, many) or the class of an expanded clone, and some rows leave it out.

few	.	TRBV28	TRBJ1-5	ASSPQGFNQPQH
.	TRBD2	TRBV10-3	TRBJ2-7	AIRRTRAVYEQY
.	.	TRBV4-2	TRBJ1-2	ASSQVTGGYT
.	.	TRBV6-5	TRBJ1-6	ASSDRNSPLH
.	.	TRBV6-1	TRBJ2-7	ASSDTRMSSYEQY
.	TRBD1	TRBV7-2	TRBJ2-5	ASRRQGSGETQY
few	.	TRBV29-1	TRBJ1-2	SVGEGAYYGYT
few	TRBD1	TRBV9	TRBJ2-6	ASSVTPGTGSSGANVLT
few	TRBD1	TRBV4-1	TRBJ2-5	ASSQAGTAQETQY
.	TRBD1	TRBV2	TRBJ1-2	ASSTRQGANYGYT
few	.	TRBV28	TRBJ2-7	ASSGTISYEQY
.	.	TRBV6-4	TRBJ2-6	ASSETPLDYSGANVLT
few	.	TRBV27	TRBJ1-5	ASSPGRGGYQPQH
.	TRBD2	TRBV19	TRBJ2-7	ASGLAGSGYEQY
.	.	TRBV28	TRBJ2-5	ASSSSQDVRETQY
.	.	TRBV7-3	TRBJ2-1	ASSLNTHNEQF